The T cell receptor (beta chain) described here comes from a study of control samples from healthy donors and cancer patients. The protocol was immunoSEQ multiplex PCR, while the TCRdb copy is restricted to in-frame clones and leaves out a portion. The data hold fewer than 120,000 clones, with around 89% observed a single time. The ends lost 6 bases at V and 6 bases at J; junction bases unmatched: 13. This CDR3 has 16 residues. Per the germline V gene, CDR1 is MDHEN and CDR2 is SYDVKM. The clonotype comes from a woman aged 55-70 years with lung cancer. Sequenced input: PBMCs. This chain connects TRBV28 to TRBJ2-4, with 8 bases matching TRBD1. DNA of the CDR3: TGTGCCAGCAGCCGCATCGGGGCAGGGGGCGGAAACATTCAGTACTTC. It specifies CASSRIGAGGGNIQYF.